These 14 T cell receptor beta chains share one sample of origin, sequenced in a study of blood T cell repertoires in COVID-19. Produced via immunoSEQ multiplex PCR; TCRdb's table is partial and in-frame only. Of 75,000 to 100,000 clones listed, 87% are singletons. The sequenced sample was peripheral blood. Receptor source: a human donor in a cohort sampled during active COVID-19.

This sequence joins TRBV18 and TRBJ1-1, with D possibly matching TRBD1 (5 bases). The CDR3 runs 15 residues. The V gene lost 2 bases and the J gene lost 10 bases, with 20 bases spanning the gap. The germline V gene has CDR1 KGHSH and CDR2 LQKENI. CDR3 DNA: TGTGCCAGCTCACCAGAGGAAGGGGTACTAAAAAGAGCTTTCTTT. This codes for CASSPEEGVLKRAFF. The entire variable domain, with the rest obtained from reference TRBV18 and TRBJ1-1, is as follows: NAGVMQNPRHLVRRRGQEARLRCSPMKGHSHVYWYRQLPEEGLKFMVYLQKENIIDESGMPKERFSAEFPKEGPSILRIQQVVRGDSAAYFCASSPEEGVLKRAFFGQGTRLTVV.

The rearrangement links TRBV2 to TRBJ1-3; no definite D call. The CDR3 length is 17 residues. The V end lost 2 bases, the J end lost 3 bases, and 17 bases lay between the germline ends. Germline V lookup: CDR1 SNHLY, CDR2 FYNNEI. As DNA, the CDR3 is TGTGCCAGCAGTGAAAGACTCCCGGCTATGTTTGGAAACACCATATATTTT. Its translation is CASSERLPAMFGNTIYF.

With regard to this clone: Other nucleotide sequences from this sample produce the same CDR3. The gene calls are TRBV12-3 or TRBV12-4 and TRBJ2-1; D not resolved. Trimming pared 4 bases from V and 4 bases from J, leaving 2 bases between. CDR3 length equals 11 residues. In DNA form, the CDR3 reads TGTGCCAGCAGTTCATACAATGAGCAGTTCTTC. This translates into CASSSYNEQFF.

This chain connects TRBV27 to TRBJ1-1; 7 bases are a match to TRBD1. The CDR3 length is 14 residues. Germline trimming cut 5 bases from V and 5 bases from J; bases unmatched to any gene: 8. The V gene's germline CDR1 is MNHEY and CDR2 SMNVEV (reference sequence). The CDR3 spells CASSVETGSTEAFF. The CDR3 DNA sequence: TGTGCCAGCAGTGTCGAGACAGGGTCTACTGAAGCTTTCTTT.

The chain uses TRBV11-2 and TRBJ2-7, with D possibly being TRBD2 (5 bases). Per germline, CDR1 SGHAT and CDR2 FQNNGV. Trimming removed 2 bases at V and 4 bases at J, with 12 bases between. The CDR3 contains 14 residues. The CDR3 loop reads CASSLHVGEYEQYF. CDR3 nucleotide sequence: TGTGCCAGCAGCTTACATGTTGGGGAGTACGAGCAGTACTTC. The variable domain in full, completed from reference TRBV11-2 and TRBJ2-7, reads EAGVAQSPRYKIIEKRQSVAFWCNPISGHATLYWYQQILGQGPKLLIQFQNNGVVDDSQLPKDRFSAERLKGVDSTLKIQPAKLEDSAVYLCASSLHVGEYEQYFGPGTRLTVT.

The chain links TRBV7-2 to TRBJ2-5, with D tentatively TRBD1 (5 bases). CDR1 SGHTA and CDR2 FQGNSA come from the germline V gene. The CDR3 spans 14 residues. Deletions cut 2 bases from V and 3 bases from J, with 10 bases between. This CDR3 reads CASSLMTAKETQYF. CDR3 nucleotide sequence: TGTGCCAGCAGCTTAATGACAGCAAAAGAGACCCAGTACTTC.

This clone was seen just once. V usage is TRBV6-5 and J usage is TRBJ1-1, with 7 nucleotides matching TRBD1. V shed 8 bases, J shed 3 bases, and the junction held 9 bases outside the gene matches. CDR3 length equals 14 residues. Per germline, CDR1 MNHEY and CDR2 SVGAGI. The DNA of the CDR3 is TGTGCCAGCGGCACAGGGGAGAGGGACACTGAAGCTTTCTTT. This codes for CASGTGERDTEAFF.

The chain carries TRBV14 and TRBJ2-5; no reliable D call. Germline V gene sequence: CDR1 SGHDN, CDR2 FVKESK. CDR3 size: 14 residues. V lost 2 bases and J 2 bases, leaving 9 bases between the germline ends. The CDR3 sequence: CASSQYNRQETQYF. DNA for the CDR3: TGTGCCAGCAGCCAATATAATCGGCAAGAGACCCAGTACTTC.

V is TRBV7-2 and J is TRBJ2-2; D unclear. The CDR3 loop spans 15 amino acids. The germline CDR1 and CDR2 sequences are SGHTA and FQGNSA. V lost 3 bases, J lost 4 bases, and 12 bases lay in between. This chain's CDR3 is CASSFRYLSTGELFF. The DNA of the CDR3 is TGTGCCAGCAGCTTTCGCTACCTTAGCACCGGGGAGCTGTTTTTT.

This clone is judged medium-sized. This sequence joins TRBV19 and TRBJ2-7; 7 bases are a match to TRBD1. The germline V gene has CDR1 LNHDA and CDR2 SQIVND (reference sequence). The V segment lost 5 bases and the J segment 3 bases; nucleotides outside the gene matches: 10. The CDR3 extends over 15 amino acids. The CDR3 region is CASSGAGTAYYEQYF. The CDR3 bases are TGTGCCAGTAGTGGAGCCGGGACAGCATACTACGAGCAGTACTTC.

This chain links TRBV10-3 with TRBJ2-1; D might be TRBD2 (7 bases). CDR1 is ENHRY, CDR2 SYGVKD, per germline. V was clipped by 4 bases and J by 8 bases, with 9 bases between them. This CDR3 contains 12 residues. This CDR3 is CAISGGGDEQFF. As DNA, the CDR3 is TGTGCCATCAGTGGCGGGGGCGATGAGCAGTTCTTC.

The chain combines TRBV6-6 with TRBJ2-7, with D uncertain. V lost 2 bases and J lost 8, with 10 bases in between. The CDR3 is 12 residues long. Germline loops: CDR1 MNHNY, CDR2 SVGAGI (reference sequence). CDR3 nucleotides: TGTGCCAGCAGTTACGAAACGCGGAAGCAGTACTTC. Its translation is CASSYETRKQYF.

The chain carries TRBV4-3 and TRBJ1-2, with D possibly TRBD1 on 6 matching bases. The CDR3 is 17 residues long. CDR1 and CDR2 (germline): LGHNA, YSLEER. The ends were cut back, 0 bases at V and 4 bases at J, with 18 bases in the middle. The CDR3 protein is CASSQDTRTARTYGYTF. The CDR3 DNA sequence: TGCGCCAGCAGCCAAGACACTAGGACAGCGAGGACCTATGGCTACACCTTC.

The chain employs TRBV7-3 and TRBJ2-3, with 7 bases aligning to TRBD1. The CDR3 consists of 15 residues. V gave up 5 bases and J gave up 2 bases; unmatched junction bases: 7. Germline V gene sequence: CDR1 SGHTA, CDR2 FQGTGA. The CDR3 bases are TGTGCCAGCAGCCCTGATAGGGGGCACACAGATACGCAGTATTTT. Its translation is CASSPDRGHTDTQYF.